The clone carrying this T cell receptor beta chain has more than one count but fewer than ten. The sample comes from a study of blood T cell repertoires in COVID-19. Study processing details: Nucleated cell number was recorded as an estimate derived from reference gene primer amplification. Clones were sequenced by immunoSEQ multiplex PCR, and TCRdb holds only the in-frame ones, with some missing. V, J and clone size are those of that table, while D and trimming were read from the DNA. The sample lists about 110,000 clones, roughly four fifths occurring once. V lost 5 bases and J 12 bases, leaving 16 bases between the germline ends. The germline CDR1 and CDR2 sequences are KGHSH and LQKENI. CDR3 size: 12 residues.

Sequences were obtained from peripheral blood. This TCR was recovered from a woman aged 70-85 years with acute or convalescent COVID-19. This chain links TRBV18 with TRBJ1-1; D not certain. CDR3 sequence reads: CASSSPNTPSFF. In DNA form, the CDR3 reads TGTGCCAGCTCATCCCCTAATACGCCGTCTTTCTTT.